The TCR beta chain described here comes from a study of blood T cell repertoires in COVID-19. Sequencing used immunoSEQ multiplex PCR; TCRdb keeps in-frame clones, though not all of them. This table holds about 180,000 clones, roughly nine tenths found once. With V trimmed by 0 bases and J by 0 bases, 18 bases remained unmatched. The CDR3 runs 20 residues. Looked up from germline, CDR1 is GTSNPN and CDR2 is SVGIG (reference sequence). This receptor was identified in a woman aged 40-49 years with acute COVID-19. The chain joins TRBV30 to TRBJ2-3; 7 bases are shared with TRBD2. The source material was PBMCs or T cells enriched from blood (not recorded which). As DNA, the CDR3 is TGTGCCTGGAGTGTTTTCCGGGGGGACTTCAGCGCCTTTAGCACAGATACGCAGTATTTT. Amino acids: CAWSVFRGDFSAFSTDTQYF.